This T cell receptor (beta chain) was recovered during a study of chemoradiotherapy in HPV16-positive cancers. Generated by immunoSEQ multiplex PCR, the TCRdb table keeps only in-frame clones and is missing some. Here the sample spans 6,500 to 9,000 clones, 75% to 85% being singletons. V dropped 4 bases and J dropped 8 bases, with 19 bases sitting between them. The CDR3 contains 14 residues. The germline CDR1 and CDR2 sequences are GTSNPN and SVGIG (reference sequence). The clonotype was recovered from a human donor with HPV-associated anogenital cancer. Source: tumor tissue, taken from a patient who underwent chemoradiotherapy. The chain is built from TRBV30 and TRBJ2-3; D possibly corresponds to TRBD2 (6 bases). The CDR3 reads CAWTNPGPAGTQYF. CDR3 sequence (DNA): TGTGCCTGGACCAATCCCGGCCCAGCGGGTACGCAGTATTTT. The full variable domain, with the rest looked up from reference TRBV30 and TRBJ2-3, is SQTIHQWPATLVQPVGSPLSLECTVEGTSNPNLYWYRQAAGRGLQLLFYSVGIGQISSEVPQNLSASRPQDRQFILSSKKLLLSDSGFYLCAWTNPGPAGTQYFGPGTRLTVL.